This T cell receptor (beta chain) was retrieved from a study of cytomegalovirus exposure and HLA in healthy donors. The CDR3 spans 16 residues. Unmatched junction bases numbered 1, after V lost 2 bases and J lost 0 bases. CDR1 SNHLY and CDR2 FYNNEI come from the germline V gene. Donors likely had unrecorded immune exposures despite being nominally healthy when sampled. This clone has a handful of counts. Researchers ran the PCR with 60 Vbeta and 13 Jbeta primers. The protocol was immunoSEQ multiplex PCR, while the TCRdb copy is restricted to in-frame clones and leaves out a portion. Altogether about 120,000 clones are present, 76% being singletons, with the ten largest covering about an eighth.

Sequencing was carried out using PBMCs. The J gene is TRBJ1-5, the V gene TRBV2, with 10 bases that match TRBD1. The origin of this receptor is a man aged 25-45 years in good health and CMV-seropositive. The CDR3: CASSEWDRGSNQPQHF. CDR3 nucleotides: TGTGCCAGCAGTGAATGGGACAGGGGTAGCAATCAGCCCCAGCATTTT. The entire variable domain, with the rest obtained from reference TRBV2 and TRBJ1-5, is as follows: EPEVTQTPSHQVTQMGQEVILRCVPISNHLYFYWYRQILGQKVEFLVSFYNNEISEKSEIFDDQFSVERPDGSNFTLKIRSTKLEDSAMYFCASSEWDRGSNQPQHFGDGTRLSIL.